The clone carrying this T cell receptor (beta chain) showed up just a few times. Antigen: not known. The data belong to a study of response to subunit inactivated influenza vaccine. Using its own MiXCR run on the RT-PCR reads, TCRdb lists one record per CDR3 protein. The repertoire holds a few hundred thousand distinct CDR3 sequences, with 12% to 15% as singletons. General study points: The authors suggested that every seasonal influenza vaccination recruits few new T cells.

This TCR was sampled from a man aged 50 to 59 who received an inactivated influenza vaccine. Sequencing was performed on PBMCs from blood, taken 11 to 12 days after vaccination.

The CDR3: CASRLWTLPSLLPTGELFF. The CDR3 coding sequence is TGTGCCAGTAGGTTGTGGACGTTGCCATCCTTGTTACCCACCGGGGAGCTGTTTTTT. The rearrangement links TRBV19 to TRBJ2-2, with D uncertain. Germline assignment: CDR1 LNHDA and CDR2 SQIVND (reference sequence). There are 19 residues in the CDR3. Trimming removed 6 bases at V and 4 bases at J, with 27 bases between.